Shown below are 9 T cell receptor beta chains from a single sample sequenced in a study of OX40 agonist ivuxolimab in advanced cancers. The method was immunoSEQ multiplex PCR; TCRdb's version includes in-frame clones alone and lacks a portion of them. The sample shows more than 55,000 clones, around 92% of them seen only once. The input for sequencing was CD4+ or CD8+ T cells sorted from blood, taken in a trial of the OX40 agonist ivuxolimab. These receptors all come from an adult with an advanced solid tumor such as melanoma, head and neck, liver or kidney cancer.

The chain combines TRBV19 with TRBJ2-3, with 7 bases fitting TRBD2. Looked up from germline, CDR1 is LNHDA and CDR2 is SQIVND (reference sequence). This CDR3 contains 15 residues. The V gene end was trimmed by 1 base and the J gene end by 1 base; junction bases not matched to a gene: 2. The chain's CDR3 is CASSIGGSGTDTQYF. The CDR3 DNA sequence: TGTGCCAGTAGTATAGGCGGGAGTGGCACAGATACGCAGTATTTT.

J is TRBJ2-2 and V is TRBV27; a weak D match, TRBD2 (6 bases). CDR3 size: 16 residues. V lost 2 bases and J lost 0, with 10 bases in between. Germline values: CDR1 MNHEY, CDR2 SMNVEV (reference sequence). CDR3 nucleotide sequence: TGTGCCAGCAGTTTACGGGGGACGCCGAACACCGGGGAGCTGTTTTTT. Its protein is CASSLRGTPNTGELFF.

The chain recombines TRBV27 with TRBJ2-7; D is undetermined. CDR1 and CDR2 from the germline V gene are MNHEY and SMNVEV (reference sequence). The CDR3 contains 15 residues. V lost 3 bases to trimming and J lost 0 bases, with 12 bases between them. The CDR3, as DNA: TGTGCCAGCAGTTTCTCAGATCCCTACTCCTACGAGCAGTACTTC. Translating it yields CASSFSDPYSYEQYF.

The V gene is TRBV19, the J gene TRBJ1-6; D not certain. The V gene's germline CDR1 is LNHDA and CDR2 SQIVND (reference sequence). V was shortened by 7 bases and J by 1 base, with 14 bases between the two germline ends. The CDR3 is made up of 16 amino acids. Here the CDR3 DNA reads TGTGCCAGTACCCCACATATGGAGTCCTATAATTCACCCCTCCACTTT. As protein: CASTPHMESYNSPLHF.

This clone has only one observation. This chain connects TRBV9 to TRBJ1-1; D call uncertain. Between the trimmed V and J ends, which lost 3 bases and 11 bases, there was a span of 20 bases. CDR1 and CDR2 (germline): SGDLS, YYNGEE. The CDR3 loop spans 14 amino acids. The CDR3 coding sequence is TGTGCCAGCAGCGATGCTTTGGGTGGAGGGATCGCTTTCTTT. Translating it yields CASSDALGGGIAFF.

The gene calls are TRBV4-2 and TRBJ1-1; the D is unclear. Germline CDR1 is LGHNA and CDR2 is YNFKEQ. This CDR3 comprises 14 residues. V shed 1 base and J shed 1 base, with 7 bases lying between them. The DNA of the CDR3 is TGTGCCAGCAGCCAAGGGACGTGGAACACTGAAGCTTTCTTT. This translates into CASSQGTWNTEAFF.

The chain joins TRBV5-6 to TRBJ2-7, with 8 bases identical to TRBD1. CDR1 and CDR2 (germline): SGHDT, YYEEEE. The CDR3 length is 13 residues. With V trimmed by 3 bases and J by 7 bases, 6 bases remained unmatched. CDR3 residues: CASSYTGTGEQYF. The DNA of the CDR3 is TGTGCCAGCAGCTATACCGGGACAGGAGAGCAGTACTTC. Full variable domain (outside the CDR3, taken from reference TRBV5-6 and TRBJ2-7): DAGVTQSPTHLIKTRGQQVTLRCSPKSGHDTVSWYQQALGQGPQFIFQYYEEEERQRGNFPDRFSGHQFPNYSSELNVNALLLGDSALYLCASSYTGTGEQYFGPGTRLTVT.

This chain uses TRBV29-1 with TRBJ2-5; 10 bases are shared with TRBD2. Germline CDR1 SQVTM, CDR2 ANQGSEA. The CDR3 covers 14 residues. After removal of 5 bases from V and 3 bases from J, the junction contained 6 bases not matched to a gene. Here the CDR3 reads CSVHLAGVEETQYF. The CDR3 DNA reads TGCAGCGTTCACCTAGCGGGGGTGGAAGAGACCCAGTACTTC.

The chain is built from TRBV7-6 and TRBJ1-4, with TRBD1 as a possible D gene (5 bases). CDR1 and CDR2 from the germline V gene are SGHVS and FNYEAQ. The CDR3 totals 14 residues. V dropped 1 base and J dropped 4 bases, with 7 bases sitting between them. The CDR3 protein is CASSLGGGNEKLFF. CDR3 in DNA: TGTGCCAGCAGCTTAGGGGGGGGTAATGAAAAACTGTTTTTT.